This TCR beta chain was sequenced in a study of blood T cells in healthy people across ages. Whole-study findings and limits: Expanded clonotype shifts may have been confounded, as the donors had an unknown CMV status. Bulk PBMC profiling left naive and antigen-experienced comparisons inconclusive.

CDR3 length: 15 residues. Per the germline V gene, CDR1 is LGHDT and CDR2 is YNNKEL (reference sequence). V was shortened by 5 bases and J by 7 bases, with 18 bases between the two germline ends. The authors ran a second PCR of about 6 to 12 cycles using a sample-barcoded 5' primer and a J-beta primer mix. All samples gave at least 3 million CDR3-containing paired-end reads. TCRdb ran MiXCR on the 5' RACE reads and lists one entry per CDR3 protein. The sample has over 950,000 distinct CDR3 sequences; about two fifths are singletons. On this clonotype itself: Its antigen is not identified.

The study recruited healthy Caucasian donors from Russia who were aged about 6 to 95. Sequencing was performed on blood. This receptor was identified in a man between 18 and 35 years old in good health. This chain uses TRBV3-1 with TRBJ1-5; D might be TRBD1 (6 bases). This CDR3 reads CASSSIPWGGQPQHF. As DNA, the CDR3 is TGTGCCAGCAGCTCAATCCCCTGGGGGGGCCAGCCCCAGCATTTT.